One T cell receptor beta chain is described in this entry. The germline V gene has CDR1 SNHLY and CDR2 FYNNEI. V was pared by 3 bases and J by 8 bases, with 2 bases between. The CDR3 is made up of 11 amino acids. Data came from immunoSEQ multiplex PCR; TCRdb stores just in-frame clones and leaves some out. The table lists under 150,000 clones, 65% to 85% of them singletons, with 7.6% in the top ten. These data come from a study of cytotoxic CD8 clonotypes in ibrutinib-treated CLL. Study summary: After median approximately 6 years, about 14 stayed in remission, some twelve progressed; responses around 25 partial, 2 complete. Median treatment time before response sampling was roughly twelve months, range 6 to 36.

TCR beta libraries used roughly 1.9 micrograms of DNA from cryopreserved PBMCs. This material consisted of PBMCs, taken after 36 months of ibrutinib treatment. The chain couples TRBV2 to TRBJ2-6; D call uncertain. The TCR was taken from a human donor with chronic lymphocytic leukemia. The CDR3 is CASSDSNVLTF. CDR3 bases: TGTGCCAGCAGTGATTCCAACGTCCTGACTTTC.